This T cell receptor beta chain was observed in a study of blood T cell repertoires in COVID-19. Study information: From the United States, Italy and Spain came samples of acute and convalescent COVID-19. PBMCs, B-cell-depleted T cells, or T cells were the source of the cDNA or gDNA that made up the material.

Produced via immunoSEQ multiplex PCR; TCRdb's table is partial and in-frame only. The sample carries nearly 250,000 clones, around 86% recorded once. Worth noting for this clone: Within the sample, other DNA sequences also encode this same CDR3.

CDR3 length equals 12 residues. CDR1 and CDR2 (germline): MDHEN, SYDVKM. Trimming took 5 bases from V and 7 from J, leaving 8 bases between them. The rearrangement joins TRBV28 to TRBJ1-4; no clear D gene. The clonotype originates from a woman aged 45 to 65 who had recovered from COVID-19. The sample comprised PBMCs or T cells enriched from blood (not recorded which). CDR3 DNA sequence: TGTGCCAGCAGTCCCCCGGGTGAAAAACTGTTTTTT. Translated, it gives CASSPPGEKLFF. Full variable domain (rest looked up from reference TRBV28 and TRBJ1-4): DVKVTQSSRYLVKRTGEKVFLECVQDMDHENMFWYRQDPGLGLRLIYFSYDVKMKEKGDIPEGYSVSREKKERFSLILESASTNQTSMYLCASSPPGEKLFFGSGTQLSVL.